This T cell receptor beta chain came from a study of T cells after yellow fever vaccination. As for the study in general: Low-cell-number fractions underwent preparation using SMART-Seq v4 Ultra Low Input.

MiXCR was run by TCRdb on the 5' RACE reads, yielding one entry per CDR3 protein. The sample yields some 340,000 distinct CDR3 sequences, over 4% seen once. CDR3 size: 13 residues. Germline CDR1 MNHEY, CDR2 SMNVEV (reference sequence). The ends were cut back, 0 bases at V and 4 bases at J, with 4 bases in the middle. This clonotype was counted a few times. The chain combines TRBV27 with TRBJ1-3, with unresolved D. Sample: PBMCs, taken 5 days after the yellow fever booster vaccination. The receptor was isolated from a man aged 18 to 30 who received the YFV17D yellow fever vaccine. In DNA, the CDR3 is TGTGCCAGCAGTTTATCGTGGGGAAACACCATATATTTT. Its protein is CASSLSWGNTIYF.